This entry lists 15 T cell receptor beta chains sequenced from one sample in a study of identical twins. TCRdb re-analysed the 5' RACE reads in MiXCR, keeping a single row per CDR3 protein. Of hundreds of thousands of distinct CDR3 sequences in the sample, more than 9% are singletons; the top ten hold about 1.5%. The sample was also reused in another study, on yellow fever vaccine responses in identical twins.

Specimen: PBMCs. The receptors here all came from a woman aged 18-29 years in good health.

Ten or more counts support this clonotype. The chain couples TRBV4-2 to TRBJ2-3; D ambiguous. Germline CDR1 and CDR2: LGHNA and YNFKEQ. There are 16 residues in the CDR3. V was shortened by 4 bases and J by 0 bases, with 14 bases between the two germline ends. As DNA, the CDR3 is TGTGCCAGCAGCCGCCTCCGGACCTCTAGCACAGATACGCAGTATTTT. It codes for CASSRLRTSSTDTQYF.

This clonotype was seen more than once but under ten times. The rearrangement uses TRBV6-1 and TRBJ2-7, with D unclear. The CDR3 covers 18 residues. Deletions cut 6 bases from V and 1 base from J, with 25 bases between. Germline values: CDR1 MNHNS, CDR2 SASEGT. The CDR3 spells CASSPVRTPGWVSYEQYV. For the CDR3, the DNA is TGTGCCAGCAGCCCCGTTCGCACCCCAGGATGGGTTTCCTACGAGCAGTACGTC.

This clonotype was detected many times. This rearrangement joins TRBV6-1 to TRBJ2-3, with 12 bases that match TRBD2. The V and J ends lost 6 bases and 2 bases, in that order; junction bases with no gene match: 9. This CDR3 has 17 residues. Germline lookup yields CDR1 MNHNS and CDR2 SASEGT. This chain's CDR3 is CASRDGTSGPLTDTQYF. CDR3 nucleotide sequence: TGTGCCAGCAGAGATGGGACTAGCGGGCCACTCACAGATACGCAGTATTTT.

At least ten counts were recorded for this clonotype. V is TRBV4-1 and J is TRBJ2-1; 9 positions agree with TRBD1. After removal of 0 bases from V and 5 bases from J, the junction contained 5 bases not matched to a gene. Germline CDR1 MGHRA, CDR2 YSYEKL. The CDR3 loop spans 16 amino acids. The CDR3 is CASSQDSWTGDNEQFF. The DNA of the CDR3 is TGCGCCAGCAGCCAAGATTCCTGGACAGGGGACAATGAGCAGTTCTTC.

The chain employs TRBV6-5 and TRBJ1-2, with TRBD1 matching 7 bases. Germline CDR1 is MNHEY and CDR2 is SVGAGI. The CDR3 covers 17 residues. Trimming removed 2 bases from V and 6 bases from J; junction bases left unmatched: 15. As DNA, the CDR3 is TGTGCCAGCAGTTACCTCTACAAATCGAATACAGGGGATGGCTACACCTTC. Protein: CASSYLYKSNTGDGYTF.

This clonotype has more than one count but fewer than ten. The CDR3, as DNA: TGCGCCAGCCGCCCCGAGTCGGATACGCAGTATTTT. It is translated as CASRPESDTQYF. The chain carries TRBV5-1 and TRBJ2-3, with D hard to call. The V end lost 7 bases, the J end lost 6 bases, and 12 bases lay between the germline ends. The CDR3 length is 12 residues. Germline lookup yields CDR1 SGHRS and CDR2 YFSETQ.

J is TRBJ2-7 and V is TRBV29-1; the match to TRBD2 covers 9 bases. The J segment lost 4 bases and the V segment lost 0 bases, leaving 7 bases of the junction unmatched. Germline V gives CDR1 SQVTM, CDR2 ANQGSEA. The CDR3 consists of 15 residues. The CDR3 DNA is TGCAGCGTTGAAGATCCCCTGACTAGCGGATACGAGCAGTACTTC. Its translation is CSVEDPLTSGYEQYF.

This sequence joins TRBV3-1 and TRBJ2-1; TRBD2 matches at 7 bases. The CDR3 sequence is 17 residues long. From germline, CDR1 is LGHDT and CDR2 YNNKEL (reference sequence). V shed 0 bases, J shed 2 bases, and the junction held 7 bases outside the gene matches. CDR3 loop: CASSQDPRGNAYNEQFF. CDR3 bases: TGTGCCAGCAGCCAAGATCCGCGGGGGAACGCCTACAATGAGCAGTTCTTC.

The rearrangement links TRBV20-1 to TRBJ2-7; 15 nucleotides match TRBD2. The CDR3 length is 16 residues. Trimming removed 6 bases from V and 0 bases from J; junction bases left unmatched: 6. Germline V gene sequence: CDR1 DFQATT, CDR2 SNEGSKA (reference sequence). For the CDR3, the DNA is TGCAGTGCCCCCGGACTAGCGGGGGGGAGCTCCTACGAGCAGTACGTC. Translation: CSAPGLAGGSSYEQYV.

This clonotype was counted a few times. This chain joins TRBV6-5 and TRBJ1-3; D unresolved. Germline CDR1 and CDR2: MNHEY and SVGAGI. The CDR3 consists of 15 residues. V gave up 0 bases and J gave up 2 bases, with 8 bases separating them. CDR3 protein: CASSYSLETGNTIYF. The CDR3 region has the DNA TGTGCCAGCAGTTACTCGCTGGAAACTGGAAACACCATATATTTT.

This clonotype appeared a few times. The V gene is TRBV20-1, the J gene TRBJ2-4; D possibly uses TRBD1 or TRBD2 (5 bases each). The CDR3 is 12 amino acids. Trimming cost V 5 bases and J 5 bases, with 10 bases left between them. Germline V gene lookup returns CDR1 DFQATT and CDR2 SNEGSKA (reference sequence). The CDR3 region has the DNA TGCAGTGCTCGTTGGGACCAAAACATTCAGTACTTC. Translated: CSARWDQNIQYF.

This clonotype was picked up a small number of times. CDR3 DNA sequence: TGCGCCAGCAGCTTGGCTCTGGACAGGGTGAATGAGCAGTTCTTC. Protein product: CASSLALDRVNEQFF. The chain is built from TRBV5-1 and TRBJ2-1; 8 nucleotides line up with TRBD1. Trimming removed 0 bases from V and 7 bases from J; junction bases left unmatched: 6. Germline V gives CDR1 SGHRS, CDR2 YFSETQ. CDR3 length: 15 amino acids.

This clonotype was found a few times. The chain has TRBV6-1 and TRBJ2-1; 7 bases align to TRBD1. From germline, CDR1 is MNHNS and CDR2 SASEGT. The CDR3 runs to 14 residues. The J segment lost 5 bases and the V segment lost 8 bases, leaving 9 bases of the junction unmatched. The CDR3 DNA reads as TGTGCCAGCGGGAGACAGGGAGACCACAATGAGCAGTTCTTC. The encoded protein is CASGRQGDHNEQFF.

This clonotype has at least ten counts. The rearrangement links TRBV24-1 to TRBJ2-3, with 9 bases matching TRBD2. CDR1 is KGHDR and CDR2 is SFDVKD in the germline V gene. With 0 bases clipped from V and 6 bases from J, the junction kept 6 bases outside the gene matches. This CDR3 contains 16 residues. The CDR3 sequence: CATSDLSSGSQDTQYF. The CDR3 nucleotides read TGTGCCACCAGTGATTTGAGTAGCGGGAGTCAGGATACGCAGTATTTT.

In its sample, this clonotype was seen many times. The chain carries TRBV2 and TRBJ2-1, with a tentative D call TRBD2 (6 bases). The CDR3 is made up of 16 amino acids. Per germline, CDR1 SNHLY and CDR2 FYNNEI. With 8 bases removed from V and 8 bases from J, the gap between germline ends came to 25 bases. The CDR3: CASLGGSGPRGYEQFF. The CDR3 bases are TGTGCCAGCCTGGGGGGTTCCGGGCCTAGAGGCTATGAGCAGTTCTTC.